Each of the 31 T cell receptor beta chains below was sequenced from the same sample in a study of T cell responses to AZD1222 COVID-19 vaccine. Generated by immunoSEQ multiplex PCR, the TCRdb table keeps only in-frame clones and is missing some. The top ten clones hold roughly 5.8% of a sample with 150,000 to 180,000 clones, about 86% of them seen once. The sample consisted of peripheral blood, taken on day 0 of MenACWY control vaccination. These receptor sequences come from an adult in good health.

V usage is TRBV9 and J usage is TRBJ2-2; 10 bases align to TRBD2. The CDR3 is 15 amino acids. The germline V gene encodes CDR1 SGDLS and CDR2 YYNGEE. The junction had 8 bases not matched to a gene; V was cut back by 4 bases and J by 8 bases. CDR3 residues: CASSPWSGRAGELFF. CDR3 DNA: TGTGCCAGCAGCCCGTGGAGCGGGAGGGCGGGGGAGCTGTTTTTT.

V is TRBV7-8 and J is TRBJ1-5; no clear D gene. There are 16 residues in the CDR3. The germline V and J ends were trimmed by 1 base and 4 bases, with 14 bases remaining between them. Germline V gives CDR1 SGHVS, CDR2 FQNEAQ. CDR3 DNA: TGTGCCAGCAGCTTAGGACGGCGGGGTTTTAATCAGCCCCAGCATTTT. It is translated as CASSLGRRGFNQPQHF.

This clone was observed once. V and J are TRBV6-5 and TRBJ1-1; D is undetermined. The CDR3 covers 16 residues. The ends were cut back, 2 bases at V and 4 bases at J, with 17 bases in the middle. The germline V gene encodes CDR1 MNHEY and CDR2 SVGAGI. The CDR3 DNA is TGTGCCAGCAGTTACGTTCGGGGAAGGTTAAGCACTGAAGCTTTCTTT. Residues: CASSYVRGRLSTEAFF.

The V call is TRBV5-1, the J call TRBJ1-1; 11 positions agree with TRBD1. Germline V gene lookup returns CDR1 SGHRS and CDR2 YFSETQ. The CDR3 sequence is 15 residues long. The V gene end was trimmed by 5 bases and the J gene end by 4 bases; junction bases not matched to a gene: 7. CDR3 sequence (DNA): TGCGCCAGCAGACGGAGGGGACAGGGGGGCACTGAAGCTTTCTTT. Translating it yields CASRRRGQGGTEAFF. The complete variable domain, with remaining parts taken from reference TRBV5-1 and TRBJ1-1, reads KAGVTQTPRYLIKTRGQQVTLSCSPISGHRSVSWYQQTPGQGLQFLFEYFSETQRNKGNFPGRFSGRQFSNSRSEMNVSTLELGDSALYLCASRRRGQGGTEAFFGQGTRLTVV.

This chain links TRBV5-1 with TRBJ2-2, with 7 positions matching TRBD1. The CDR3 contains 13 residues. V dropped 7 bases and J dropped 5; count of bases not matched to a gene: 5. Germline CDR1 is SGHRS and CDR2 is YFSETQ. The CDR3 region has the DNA TGCGCCAGCGAGACAGGGTCGACCGGGGAGCTGTTTTTT. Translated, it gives CASETGSTGELFF.

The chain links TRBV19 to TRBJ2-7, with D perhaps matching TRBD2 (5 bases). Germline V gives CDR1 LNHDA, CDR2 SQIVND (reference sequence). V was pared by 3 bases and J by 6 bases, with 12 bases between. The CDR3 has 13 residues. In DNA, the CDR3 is TGTGCCAGTAGTATCGAACGGGGAAGCGAGCAGTACGTC. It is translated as CASSIERGSEQYV.

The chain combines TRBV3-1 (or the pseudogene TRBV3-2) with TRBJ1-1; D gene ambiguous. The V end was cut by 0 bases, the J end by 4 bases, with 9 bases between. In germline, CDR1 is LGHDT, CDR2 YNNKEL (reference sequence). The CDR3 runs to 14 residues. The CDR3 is CASSQDPRGTEAFF. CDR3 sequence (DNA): TGTGCCAGCAGCCAAGACCCCCGGGGCACTGAAGCTTTCTTT.

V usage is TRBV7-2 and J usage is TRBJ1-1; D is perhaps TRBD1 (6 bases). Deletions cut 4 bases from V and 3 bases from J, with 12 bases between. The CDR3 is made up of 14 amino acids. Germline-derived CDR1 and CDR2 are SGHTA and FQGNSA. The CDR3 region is CASSSYAGDTEAFF. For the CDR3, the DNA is TGTGCCAGCAGCTCCTACGCAGGGGACACTGAAGCTTTCTTT.

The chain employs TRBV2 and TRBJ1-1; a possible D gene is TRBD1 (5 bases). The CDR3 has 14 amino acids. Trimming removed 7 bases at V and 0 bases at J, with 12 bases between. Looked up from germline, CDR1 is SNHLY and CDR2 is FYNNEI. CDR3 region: CASTGTGMNTEAFF. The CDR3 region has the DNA TGTGCCAGCACCGGGACGGGAATGAACACTGAAGCTTTCTTT.

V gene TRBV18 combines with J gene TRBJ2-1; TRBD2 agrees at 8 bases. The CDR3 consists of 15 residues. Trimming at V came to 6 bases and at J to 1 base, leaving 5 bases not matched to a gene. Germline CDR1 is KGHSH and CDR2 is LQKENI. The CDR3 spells CASSPTSASYNEQFF. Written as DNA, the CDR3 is TGTGCCAGCTCGCCGACTAGCGCATCCTACAATGAGCAGTTCTTC. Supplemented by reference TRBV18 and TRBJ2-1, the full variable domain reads NAGVMQNPRHLVRRRGQEARLRCSPMKGHSHVYWYRQLPEEGLKFMVYLQKENIIDESGMPKERFSAEFPKEGPSILRIQQVVRGDSAAYFCASSPTSASYNEQFFGPGTRLTVL.

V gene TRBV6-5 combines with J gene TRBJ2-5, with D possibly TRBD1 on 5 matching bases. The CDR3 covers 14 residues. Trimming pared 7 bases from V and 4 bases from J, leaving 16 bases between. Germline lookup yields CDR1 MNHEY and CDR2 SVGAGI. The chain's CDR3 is CASTGWGGAETQYF. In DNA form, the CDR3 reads TGTGCCAGCACCGGCTGGGGCGGTGCAGAGACCCAGTACTTC.

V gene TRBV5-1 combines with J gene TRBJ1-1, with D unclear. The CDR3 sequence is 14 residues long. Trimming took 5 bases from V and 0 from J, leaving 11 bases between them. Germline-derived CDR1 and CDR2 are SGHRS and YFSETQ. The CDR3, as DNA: TGCGCCAGCAGGGTCGAGGCCCTGAACACTGAAGCTTTCTTT. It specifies CASRVEALNTEAFF.

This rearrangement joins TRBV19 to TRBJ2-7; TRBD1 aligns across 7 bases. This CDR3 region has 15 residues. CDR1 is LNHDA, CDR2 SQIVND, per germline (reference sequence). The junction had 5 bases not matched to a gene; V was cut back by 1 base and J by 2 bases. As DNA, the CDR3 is TGTGCCAGTAGTATAGTGGGGACAGTAACCTACGAGCAGTACTTC. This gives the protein CASSIVGTVTYEQYF.

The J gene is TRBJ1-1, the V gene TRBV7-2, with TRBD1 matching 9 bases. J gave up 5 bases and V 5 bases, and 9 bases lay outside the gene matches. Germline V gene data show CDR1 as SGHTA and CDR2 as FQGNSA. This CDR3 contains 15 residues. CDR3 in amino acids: CASSPHRGRWTEAFF. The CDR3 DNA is TGTGCCAGCAGCCCGCACAGGGGGCGTTGGACTGAAGCTTTCTTT. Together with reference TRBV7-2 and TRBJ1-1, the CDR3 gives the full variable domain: GAGVSQSPSNKVTEKGKDVELRCDPISGHTALYWYRQSLGQGLEFLIYFQGNSAPDKSGLPSDRFSAERTGGSVSTLTIQRTQQEDSAVYLCASSPHRGRWTEAFFGQGTRLTVV.

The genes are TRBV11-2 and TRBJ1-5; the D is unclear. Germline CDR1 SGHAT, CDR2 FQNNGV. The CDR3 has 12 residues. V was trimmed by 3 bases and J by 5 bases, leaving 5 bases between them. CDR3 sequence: CASSFADQPQHF. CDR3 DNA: TGTGCCAGCAGCTTCGCCGATCAGCCCCAGCATTTT.

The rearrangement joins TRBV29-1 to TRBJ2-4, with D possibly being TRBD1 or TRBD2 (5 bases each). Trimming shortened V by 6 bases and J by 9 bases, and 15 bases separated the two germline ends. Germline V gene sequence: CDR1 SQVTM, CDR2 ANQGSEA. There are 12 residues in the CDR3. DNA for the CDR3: TGCAGCGTGATAAATACAGGAGGCATTCAGTACTTC. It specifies CSVINTGGIQYF.

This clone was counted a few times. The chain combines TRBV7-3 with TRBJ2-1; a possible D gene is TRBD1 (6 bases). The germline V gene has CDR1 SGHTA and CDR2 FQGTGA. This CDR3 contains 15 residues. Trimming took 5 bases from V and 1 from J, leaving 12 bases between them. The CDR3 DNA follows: TGTGCCAGCAGCCTCCGGGACACATCCTACAATGAGCAGTTCTTC. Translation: CASSLRDTSYNEQFF.

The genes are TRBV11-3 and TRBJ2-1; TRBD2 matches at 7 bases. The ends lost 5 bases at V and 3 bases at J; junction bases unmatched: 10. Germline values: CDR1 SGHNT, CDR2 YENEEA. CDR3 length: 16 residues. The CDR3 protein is CASSPGWGGFYNEQFF. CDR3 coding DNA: TGTGCCAGCAGCCCGGGATGGGGAGGGTTCTACAATGAGCAGTTCTTC.

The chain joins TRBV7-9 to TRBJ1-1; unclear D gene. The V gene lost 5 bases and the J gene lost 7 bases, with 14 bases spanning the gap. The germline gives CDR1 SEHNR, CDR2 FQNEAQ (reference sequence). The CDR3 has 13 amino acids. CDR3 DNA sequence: TGTGCCAGCAGCCCAGACGGAGGTCTTGAAGCTTTCTTT. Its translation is CASSPDGGLEAFF.

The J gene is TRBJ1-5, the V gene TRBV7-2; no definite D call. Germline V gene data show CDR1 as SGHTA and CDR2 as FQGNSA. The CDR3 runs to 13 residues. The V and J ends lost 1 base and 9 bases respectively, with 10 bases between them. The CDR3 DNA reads TGTGCCAGCAGCTTAGGGGTGGGTGGGCCCCAGCATTTT. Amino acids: CASSLGVGGPQHF.

CDR3 DNA sequence: TGTGCCATCAGTGATTGCTCCGACTGCGAGCAGTACGTC. This gives the protein CAISDCSDCEQYV. V and J are TRBV10-3 and TRBJ2-7; D is undetermined. Germline CDR1 is ENHRY and CDR2 is SYGVKD. The CDR3 extends over 13 amino acids. V lost 3 bases, J lost 6 bases, and 12 bases lay in between.

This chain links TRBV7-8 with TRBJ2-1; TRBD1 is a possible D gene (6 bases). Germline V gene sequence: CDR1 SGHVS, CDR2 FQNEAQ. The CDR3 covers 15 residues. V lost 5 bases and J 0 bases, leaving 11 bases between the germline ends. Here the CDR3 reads CASSRDTSSYNEQFF. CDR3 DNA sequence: TGTGCCAGCAGCCGGGACACGAGCTCCTACAATGAGCAGTTCTTC.

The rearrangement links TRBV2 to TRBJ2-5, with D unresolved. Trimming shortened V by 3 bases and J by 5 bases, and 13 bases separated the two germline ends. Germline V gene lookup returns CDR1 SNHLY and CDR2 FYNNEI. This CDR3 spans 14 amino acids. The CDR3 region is CASSDGRGYETQYF. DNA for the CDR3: TGTGCCAGCAGTGATGGCCGCGGCTATGAGACCCAGTACTTC.

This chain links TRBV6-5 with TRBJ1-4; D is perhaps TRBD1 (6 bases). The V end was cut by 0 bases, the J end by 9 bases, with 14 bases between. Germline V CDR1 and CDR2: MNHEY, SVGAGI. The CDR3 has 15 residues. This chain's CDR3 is CASSYSRGTWQKLFF. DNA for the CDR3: TGTGCCAGCAGTTACTCGAGGGGGACGTGGCAAAAACTGTTTTTT.

The DNA of the CDR3 is TGTGCCATCAGAGAAGGCGGTACTAGCACAGATACGCAGTATTTT. The encoded protein is CAIREGGTSTDTQYF. V usage is TRBV10-3 and J usage is TRBJ2-3, with D unclear. V dropped 6 bases and J dropped 0 bases, with 13 bases sitting between them. Germline assignment: CDR1 ENHRY and CDR2 SYGVKD. CDR3 length: 15 amino acids.

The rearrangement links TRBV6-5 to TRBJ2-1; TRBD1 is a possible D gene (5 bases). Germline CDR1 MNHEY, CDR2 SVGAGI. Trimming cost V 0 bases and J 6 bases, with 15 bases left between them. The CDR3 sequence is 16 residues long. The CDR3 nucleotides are TGTGCCAGCAGTTACTCAGGCAGGGTGCGCTTCAATGAGCAGTTCTTC. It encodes CASSYSGRVRFNEQFF.

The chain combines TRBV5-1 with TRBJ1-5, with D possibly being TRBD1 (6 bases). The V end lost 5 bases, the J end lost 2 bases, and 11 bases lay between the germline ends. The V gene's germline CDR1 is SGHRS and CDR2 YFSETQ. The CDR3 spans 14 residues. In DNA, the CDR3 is TGCGCCAGCAGGGAAGGGGGAGGCAATCAGCCCCAGCATTTT. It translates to CASREGGGNQPQHF.

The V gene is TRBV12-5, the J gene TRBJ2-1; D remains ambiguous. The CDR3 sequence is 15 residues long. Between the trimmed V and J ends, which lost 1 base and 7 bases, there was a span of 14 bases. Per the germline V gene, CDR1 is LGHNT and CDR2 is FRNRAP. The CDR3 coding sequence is TGTGCTAGTGGTTTGGGCCCGGAGAAAGGGAATGAGCAGTTCTTC. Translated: CASGLGPEKGNEQFF.

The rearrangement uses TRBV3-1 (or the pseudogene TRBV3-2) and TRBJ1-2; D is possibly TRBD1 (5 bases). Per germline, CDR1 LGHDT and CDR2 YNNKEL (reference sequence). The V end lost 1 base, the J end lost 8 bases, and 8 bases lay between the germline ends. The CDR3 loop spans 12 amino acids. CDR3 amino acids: CASSQARVGYTF. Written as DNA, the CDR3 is TGTGCCAGCAGCCAAGCCAGGGTGGGCTACACCTTC.

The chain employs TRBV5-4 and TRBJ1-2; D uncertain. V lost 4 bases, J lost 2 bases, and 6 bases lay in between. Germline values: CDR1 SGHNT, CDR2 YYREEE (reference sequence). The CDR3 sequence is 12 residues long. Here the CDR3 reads CASSLINYGYTF. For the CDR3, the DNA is TGTGCCAGCAGCCTAATAAACTATGGCTACACCTTC.

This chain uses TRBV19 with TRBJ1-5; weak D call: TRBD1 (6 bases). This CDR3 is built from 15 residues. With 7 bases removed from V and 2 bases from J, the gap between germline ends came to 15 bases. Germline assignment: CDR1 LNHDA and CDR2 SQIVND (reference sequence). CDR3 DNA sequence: TGTGCCAGTACTTCCGACAGGCGGGGCAATCAGCCCCAGCATTTT. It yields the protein CASTSDRRGNQPQHF. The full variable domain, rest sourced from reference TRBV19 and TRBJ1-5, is DGGITQSPKYLFRKEGQNVTLSCEQNLNHDAMYWYRQDPGQGLRLIYYSQIVNDFQKGDIAEGYSVSREKKESFPLTVTSAQKNPTAFYLCASTSDRRGNQPQHFGDGTRLSIL.